The present TCR beta chain was sequenced within a study of read filtering for tumor transcriptome and immune sequencing. At the level of the study: By R-ISS, stages I, II and III held approximately 8, 16 and 7 patients. Per sample, TCR-region reads ranged about 4 to 11 million by IR-seq, 85 to 1273 by RNA-seq. Overall study results and limits: Dropping single-read clonotypes raised IR-seq and RNA-seq shared-clonotype correlation. Compared with RNA-seq, IR-seq gave much higher clonotype depth and reliability.

This clonotype was seen a handful of times. Its antigen is still unknown. A much larger clone lies one base from this, so it may be a read error. From 300 to 450 ng of RNA, a library with molecular barcoded alpha/delta and beta/gamma adaptors was made. TCRdb itself ran the reads through MiXCR, one entry per CDR3 protein. The data show about 90,000 distinct CDR3 sequences, more than 9% seen once. The sequenced material came from a population of CD138-negative cells sorted from bone marrow. The receptor comes from a donor older than 35 with multiple myeloma.

CDR3 bases: TGTGCCACCGGGACAGGGGGCTCTGGGGCCGACGTCCTGACTTTC. Amino acids: CATGTGGSGADVLTF. The gene calls are TRBV10-3 and TRBJ2-6; 12 nucleotides line up with TRBD1. The CDR3 is 15 amino acids. Germline loops: CDR1 ENHRY, CDR2 SYGVKD.